This T cell receptor beta chain originates from a study of CD8+ T cells in alopecia areata. Sequencing templates came from extracted RNA that was reverse transcribed into cDNA. TCRdb's table, derived via immunoSEQ multiplex PCR, lists solely in-frame clones and lacks some. The table lists about 200,000 clones, around two fifths of them singletons. Treatment described: oral pan-JAK inhibitor, 5-10 mg twice daily. This receptor was obtained from a human donor with alopecia areata. Material: CD4+ T cells sorted from blood, obtained between weeks 30 and 35, from a patient treated with tofacitinib.

The CDR3 nucleotides are TGCGCCAGCAGCCAAGATCGCGGGACAGGGGAGGATGAGCAGTTCTTC. This sequence encodes CASSQDRGTGEDEQFF. The chain couples TRBV4-1 to TRBJ2-1; the match to TRBD1 covers 10 bases. J was trimmed by 8 bases and V by 0 bases; bases with no gene match: 7. Germline V gene sequence: CDR1 MGHRA, CDR2 YSYEKL. The CDR3 spans 16 residues.